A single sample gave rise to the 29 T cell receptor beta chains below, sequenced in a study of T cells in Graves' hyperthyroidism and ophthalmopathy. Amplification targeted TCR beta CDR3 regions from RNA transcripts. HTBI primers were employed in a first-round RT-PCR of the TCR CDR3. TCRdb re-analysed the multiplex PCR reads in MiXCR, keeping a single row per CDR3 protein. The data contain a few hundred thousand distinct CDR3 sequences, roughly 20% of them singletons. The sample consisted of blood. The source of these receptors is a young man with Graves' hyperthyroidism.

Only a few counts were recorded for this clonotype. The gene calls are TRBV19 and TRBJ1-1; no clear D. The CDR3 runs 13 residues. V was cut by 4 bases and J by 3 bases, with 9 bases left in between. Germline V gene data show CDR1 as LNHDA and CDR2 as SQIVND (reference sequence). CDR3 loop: CASSRPLDTEAFF. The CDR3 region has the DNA TGTGCCAGTAGTAGACCGTTGGACACTGAAGCTTTCTTT.

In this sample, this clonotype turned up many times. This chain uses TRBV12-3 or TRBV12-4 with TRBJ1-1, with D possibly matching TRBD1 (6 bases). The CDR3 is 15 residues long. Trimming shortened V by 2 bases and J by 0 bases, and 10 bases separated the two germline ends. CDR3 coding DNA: TGTGCCAGCAGTTTAAGGACAGAATTGAACACTGAAGCTTTCTTT. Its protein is CASSLRTELNTEAFF.

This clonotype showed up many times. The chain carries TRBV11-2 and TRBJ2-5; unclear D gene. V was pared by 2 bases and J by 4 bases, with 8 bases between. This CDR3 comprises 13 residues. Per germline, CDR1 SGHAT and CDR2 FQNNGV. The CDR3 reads CASSLFGLETQYF. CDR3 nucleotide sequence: TGTGCCAGCAGCTTATTTGGGTTAGAGACCCAGTACTTC.

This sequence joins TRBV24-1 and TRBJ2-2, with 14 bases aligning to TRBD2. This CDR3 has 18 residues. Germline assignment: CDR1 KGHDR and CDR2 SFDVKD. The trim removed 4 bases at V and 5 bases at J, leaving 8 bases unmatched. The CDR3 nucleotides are TGTGCCACCAGTGACCCCAAGGGACTAGCGGGAGAAACCGGGGAGCTGTTTTTT. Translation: CATSDPKGLAGETGELFF.

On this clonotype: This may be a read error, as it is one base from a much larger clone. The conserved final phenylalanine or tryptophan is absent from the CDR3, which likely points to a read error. This CDR3 reads CASSIWDAWNQPQHL. DNA for the CDR3: TGTGCCAGTAGTATTTGGGACGCGTGGAATCAGCCCCAGCATCTT. The J gene is TRBJ1-5, the V gene TRBV19; a weak D match, TRBD1 (5 bases). The CDR3 has 15 residues. The V and J ends lost 3 bases and 4 bases respectively, with 13 bases between them. From germline, CDR1 is LNHDA and CDR2 SQIVND (reference sequence).

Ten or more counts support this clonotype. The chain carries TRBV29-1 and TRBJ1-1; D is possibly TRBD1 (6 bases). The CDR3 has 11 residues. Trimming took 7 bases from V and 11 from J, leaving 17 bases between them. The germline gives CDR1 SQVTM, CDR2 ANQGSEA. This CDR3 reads CSANSGDGAFF. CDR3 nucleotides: TGCAGCGCCAACTCAGGGGACGGGGCTTTCTTT.

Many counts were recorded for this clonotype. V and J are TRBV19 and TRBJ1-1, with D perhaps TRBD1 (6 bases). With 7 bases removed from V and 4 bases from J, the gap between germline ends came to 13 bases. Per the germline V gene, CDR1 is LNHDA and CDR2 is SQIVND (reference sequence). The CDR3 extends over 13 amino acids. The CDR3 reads CASTQSRGTEAFF. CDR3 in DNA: TGTGCCAGTACCCAGAGCAGGGGCACTGAAGCTTTCTTT. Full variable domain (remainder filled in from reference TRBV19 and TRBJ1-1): DGGITQSPKYLFRKEGQNVTLSCEQNLNHDAMYWYRQDPGQGLRLIYYSQIVNDFQKGDIAEGYSVSREKKESFPLTVTSAQKNPTAFYLCASTQSRGTEAFFGQGTRLTVV.

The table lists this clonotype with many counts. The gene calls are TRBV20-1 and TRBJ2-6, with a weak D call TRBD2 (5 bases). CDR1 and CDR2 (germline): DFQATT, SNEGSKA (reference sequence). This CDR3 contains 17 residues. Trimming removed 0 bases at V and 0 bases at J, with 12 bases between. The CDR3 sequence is CSARDRGGYSGANVLTF. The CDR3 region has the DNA TGCAGTGCTAGAGATCGAGGAGGATACTCTGGGGCCAACGTCCTGACTTTC.

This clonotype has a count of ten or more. Written as DNA, the CDR3 is TGTGCCAGCAGTCCCCCTGACAGGGATACTGAAGCTTTCTTT. Translating it yields CASSPPDRDTEAFF. The chain joins TRBV27 to TRBJ1-1; 7 bases fit TRBD1. Germline assignment: CDR1 MNHEY and CDR2 SMNVEV (reference sequence). V was pared by 5 bases and J by 5 bases, with 8 bases of the junction left unmatched. The CDR3 has 14 amino acids.

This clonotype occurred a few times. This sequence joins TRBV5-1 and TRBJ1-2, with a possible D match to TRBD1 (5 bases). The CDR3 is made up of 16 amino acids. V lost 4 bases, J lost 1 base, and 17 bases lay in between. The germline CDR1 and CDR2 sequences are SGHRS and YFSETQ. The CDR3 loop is CASSPTGTWLNYGYTF. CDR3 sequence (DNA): TGCGCCAGCAGCCCTACCGGGACGTGGCTTAACTATGGCTACACCTTC.

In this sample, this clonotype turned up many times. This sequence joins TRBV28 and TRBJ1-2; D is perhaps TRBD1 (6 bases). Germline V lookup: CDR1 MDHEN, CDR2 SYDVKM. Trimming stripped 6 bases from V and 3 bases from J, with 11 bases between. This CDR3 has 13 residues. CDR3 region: CASSRGGYYGYTF. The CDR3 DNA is TGTGCCAGCAGCAGGGGAGGGTACTATGGCTACACCTTC.

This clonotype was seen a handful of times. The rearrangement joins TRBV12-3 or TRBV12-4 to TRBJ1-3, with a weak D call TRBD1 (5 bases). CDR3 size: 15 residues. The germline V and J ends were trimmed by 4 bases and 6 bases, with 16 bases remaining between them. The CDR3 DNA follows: TGTGCCAGCAGTTGGGGGGACGGAGGGGAAAACACCATATATTTT. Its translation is CASSWGDGGENTIYF.

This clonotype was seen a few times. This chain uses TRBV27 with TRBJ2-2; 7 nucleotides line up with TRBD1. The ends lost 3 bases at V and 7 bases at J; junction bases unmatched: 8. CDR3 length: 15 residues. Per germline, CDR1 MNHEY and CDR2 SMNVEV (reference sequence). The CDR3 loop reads CASSFAGTVIGELFF. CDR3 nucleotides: TGTGCCAGCAGTTTTGCCGGGACAGTAATCGGGGAGCTGTTTTTT.

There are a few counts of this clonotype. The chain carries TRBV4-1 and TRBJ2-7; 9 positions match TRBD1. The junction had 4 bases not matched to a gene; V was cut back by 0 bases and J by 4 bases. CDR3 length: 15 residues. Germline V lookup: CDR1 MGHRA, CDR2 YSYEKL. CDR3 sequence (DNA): TGCGCCAGCAGCCAAGATGGGACAGGGATGTACGAGCAGTACTTC. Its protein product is CASSQDGTGMYEQYF.

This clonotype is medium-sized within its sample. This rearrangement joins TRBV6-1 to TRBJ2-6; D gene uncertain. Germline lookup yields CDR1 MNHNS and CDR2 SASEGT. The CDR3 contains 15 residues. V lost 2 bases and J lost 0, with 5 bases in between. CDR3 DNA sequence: TGTGCCAGCAGTGAAATCACCTCTGGGGCCAACGTCCTGACTTTC. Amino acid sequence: CASSEITSGANVLTF.

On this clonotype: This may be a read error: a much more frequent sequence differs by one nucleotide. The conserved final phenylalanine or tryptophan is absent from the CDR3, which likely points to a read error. The CDR3 loop is CASTQSGGVQETQYL. For the CDR3, the DNA is TGTGCCAGCACCCAAAGCGGGGGGGTTCAAGAGACCCAGTACCTC. V gene TRBV28 combines with J gene TRBJ2-5; 10 bases match TRBD2. This CDR3 spans 15 amino acids. Germline lookup yields CDR1 MDHEN and CDR2 SYDVKM. The V and J ends lost 7 bases and 2 bases, in that order; junction bases with no gene match: 7.

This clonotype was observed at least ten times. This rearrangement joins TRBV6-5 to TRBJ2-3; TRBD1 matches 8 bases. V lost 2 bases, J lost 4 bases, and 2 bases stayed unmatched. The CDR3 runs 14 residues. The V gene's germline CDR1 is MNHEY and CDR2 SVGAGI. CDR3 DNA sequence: TGTGCCAGCAGTTACGCAGGGGGCTCAGATACGCAGTATTTT. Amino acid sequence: CASSYAGGSDTQYF.

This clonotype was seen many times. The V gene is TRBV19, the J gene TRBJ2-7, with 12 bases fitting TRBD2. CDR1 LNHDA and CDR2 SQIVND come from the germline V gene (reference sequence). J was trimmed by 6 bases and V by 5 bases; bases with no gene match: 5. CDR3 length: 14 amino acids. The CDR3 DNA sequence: TGTGCCAGTAGTGCGACTAGCGGGGGAGCCGAGCAGTACTTC. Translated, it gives CASSATSGGAEQYF.

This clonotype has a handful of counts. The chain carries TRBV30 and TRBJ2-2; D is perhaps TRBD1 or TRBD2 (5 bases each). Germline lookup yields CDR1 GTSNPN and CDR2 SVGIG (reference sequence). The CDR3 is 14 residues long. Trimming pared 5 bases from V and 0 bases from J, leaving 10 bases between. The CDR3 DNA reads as TGTGCCTGGTGCAGGGAGCCGAACACCGGGGAGCTGTTTTTT. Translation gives CAWCREPNTGELFF.

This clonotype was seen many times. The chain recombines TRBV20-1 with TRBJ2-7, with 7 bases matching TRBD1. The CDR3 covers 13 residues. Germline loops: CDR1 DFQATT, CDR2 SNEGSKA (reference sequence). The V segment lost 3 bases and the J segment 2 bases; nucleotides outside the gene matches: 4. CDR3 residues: CSASDGTAYEQYF. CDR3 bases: TGCAGTGCTAGCGACGGGACAGCCTACGAGCAGTACTTC.

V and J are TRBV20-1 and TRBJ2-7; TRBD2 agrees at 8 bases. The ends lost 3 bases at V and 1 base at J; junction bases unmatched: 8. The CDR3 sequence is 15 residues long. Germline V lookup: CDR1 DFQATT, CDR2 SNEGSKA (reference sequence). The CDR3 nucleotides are TGCAGTGCTAGGGCCCGACTAGCGATATCCTACGAGCAGTACTTC. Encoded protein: CSARARLAISYEQYF.

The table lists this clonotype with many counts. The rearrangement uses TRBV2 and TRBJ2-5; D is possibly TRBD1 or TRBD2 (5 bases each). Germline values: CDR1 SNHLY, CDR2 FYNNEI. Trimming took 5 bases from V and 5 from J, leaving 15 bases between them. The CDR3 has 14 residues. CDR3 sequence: CASSRRDRGETQYF. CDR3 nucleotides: TGTGCCAGCAGTCGCCGGGACCGAGGGGAGACCCAGTACTTC.

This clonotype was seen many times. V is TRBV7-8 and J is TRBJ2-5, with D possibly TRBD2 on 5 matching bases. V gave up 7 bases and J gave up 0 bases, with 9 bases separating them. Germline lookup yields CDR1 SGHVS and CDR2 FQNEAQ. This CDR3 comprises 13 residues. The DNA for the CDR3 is TGTGCCAGCACCCACGGGAACCAAGAGACCCAGTACTTC. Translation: CASTHGNQETQYF.

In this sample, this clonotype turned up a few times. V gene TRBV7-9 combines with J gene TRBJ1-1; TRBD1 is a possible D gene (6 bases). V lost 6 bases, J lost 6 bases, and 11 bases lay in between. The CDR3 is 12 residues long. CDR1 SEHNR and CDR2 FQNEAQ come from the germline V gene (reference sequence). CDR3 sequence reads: CASSRDNPEAFF. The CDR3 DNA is TGTGCCAGCAGTCGGGACAACCCTGAAGCTTTCTTT. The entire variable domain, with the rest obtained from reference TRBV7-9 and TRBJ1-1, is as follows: DTGVSQNPRHKITKRGQNVTFRCDPISEHNRLYWYRQTLGQGPEFLTYFQNEAQLEKSRLLSDRFSAERPKGSFSTLEIQRTEQGDSAMYLCASSRDNPEAFFGQGTRLTVV.

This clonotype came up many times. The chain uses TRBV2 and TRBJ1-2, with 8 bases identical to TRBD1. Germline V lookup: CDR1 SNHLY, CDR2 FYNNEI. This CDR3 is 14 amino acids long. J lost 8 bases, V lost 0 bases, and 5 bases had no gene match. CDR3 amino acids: CASSEAGRGHGYTF. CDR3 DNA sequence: TGTGCCAGCAGTGAAGCGGGCAGGGGGCACGGCTACACCTTC.

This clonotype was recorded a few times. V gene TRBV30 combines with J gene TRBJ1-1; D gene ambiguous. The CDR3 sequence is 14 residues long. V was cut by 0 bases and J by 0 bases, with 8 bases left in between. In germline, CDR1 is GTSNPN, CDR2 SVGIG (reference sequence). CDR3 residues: CAWSVHRLNTEAFF. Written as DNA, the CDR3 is TGTGCCTGGAGTGTACATAGGTTGAACACTGAAGCTTTCTTT.

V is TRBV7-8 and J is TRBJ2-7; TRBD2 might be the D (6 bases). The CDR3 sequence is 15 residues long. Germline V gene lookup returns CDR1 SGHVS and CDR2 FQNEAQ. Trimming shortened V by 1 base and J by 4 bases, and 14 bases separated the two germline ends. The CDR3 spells CASSLDARDLYEQYF. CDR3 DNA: TGTGCCAGCAGCTTAGACGCGCGGGACCTTTACGAGCAGTACTTC.

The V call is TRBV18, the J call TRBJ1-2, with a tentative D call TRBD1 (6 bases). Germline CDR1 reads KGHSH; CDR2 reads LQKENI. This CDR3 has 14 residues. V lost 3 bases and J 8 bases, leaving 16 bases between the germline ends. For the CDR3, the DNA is TGTGCCAGCTCACCCACCGGGACACTTGGGGGCTACACCTTC. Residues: CASSPTGTLGGYTF.

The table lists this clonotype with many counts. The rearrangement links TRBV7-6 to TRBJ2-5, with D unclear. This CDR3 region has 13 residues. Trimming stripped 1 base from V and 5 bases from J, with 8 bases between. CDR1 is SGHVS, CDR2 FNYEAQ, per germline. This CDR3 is CASSLELRETQYF. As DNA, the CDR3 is TGTGCCAGCAGCTTAGAGTTGCGGGAGACCCAGTACTTC.